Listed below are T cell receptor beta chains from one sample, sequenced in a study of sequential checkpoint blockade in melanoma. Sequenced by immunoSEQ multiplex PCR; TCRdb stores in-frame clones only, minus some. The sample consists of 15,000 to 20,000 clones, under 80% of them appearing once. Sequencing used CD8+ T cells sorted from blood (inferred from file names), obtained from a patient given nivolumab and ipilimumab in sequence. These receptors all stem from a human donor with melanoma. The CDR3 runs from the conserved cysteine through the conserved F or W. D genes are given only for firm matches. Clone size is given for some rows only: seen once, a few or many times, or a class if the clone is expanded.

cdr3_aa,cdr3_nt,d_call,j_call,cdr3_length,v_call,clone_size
CASSRPGASGSTDTQYF,TGTGCCAGCAGCCGCCCCGGGGCTAGCGGGAGTACAGATACGCAGTATTTT,TRBD2,TRBJ2-3,17,TRBV7-8,few
CAIIRESEDTQYF,TGTGCCATAATCCGGGAGAGCGAAGATACGCAGTATTTT,NA,TRBJ2-3,13,TRBV2,NA
CASSYLDTSTDTQYF,TGTGCCAGCAGTTACTTAGACACTAGCACAGATACGCAGTATTTT,NA,TRBJ2-3,15,TRBV6-6,NA
CASSKRQGFVDTQYF,TGTGCCAGCAGCAAAAGACAGGGTTTCGTTGATACGCAGTATTTT,TRBD1,TRBJ2-3,15,TRBV7-9,once
CASSASGSSYNEQFF,TGTGCCAGCAGCGCTAGCGGGAGCTCCTACAATGAGCAGTTCTTC,TRBD2,TRBJ2-1,15,TRBV6-6,few
CASSPRQGAYYGYTF,TGTGCCAGCAGCCCCCGACAGGGGGCGTACTATGGCTACACCTTC,TRBD1,TRBJ1-2,15,TRBV9,few
CASSHLRGTSGDSTDTQYF,TGCGCCAGCAGCCACCTGAGGGGGACTAGCGGGGATAGCACAGATACGCAGTATTTT,TRBD2,TRBJ2-3,19,TRBV4-1,NA
CTSSGIRSRANVLTF,TGCACCAGCAGTGGTATTAGAAGTCGGGCCAACGTCCTGACTTTC,NA,TRBJ2-6,15,TRBV1,NA
CASSFKVSGKGYGYTF,TGTGCCAGCAGCTTTAAAGTTTCGGGGAAAGGCTATGGCTACACCTTC,NA,TRBJ1-2,16,TRBV7-9,NA
CASSQAMGDRGEKLFF,TGCGCCAGCAGCCAAGCTATGGGGGACAGGGGTGAAAAACTGTTTTTT,TRBD1,TRBJ1-4,16,TRBV4-1,NA
CASSPHRQGRDYGYTF,TGTGCCAGCAGCCCGCATCGACAGGGACGGGACTATGGCTACACCTTC,TRBD1,TRBJ1-2,16,TRBV9,few
CASSPTGTTEAFF,TGCGCCAGCAGCCCCACAGGGACCACTGAAGCTTTCTTT,NA,TRBJ1-1,13,TRBV4-3,NA
CASSLREISYEQYF,TGTGCCAGCAGCTTAAGGGAGATTTCCTACGAGCAGTACTTC,NA,TRBJ2-7,14,TRBV13,NA
CASSPDRSNLRTPPNEQFF,TGTGCCAGCAGTCCTGACAGGTCCAACCTCCGGACCCCCCCCAATGAGCAGTTCTTC,NA,TRBJ2-1,19,TRBV27,NA
CASSLSRREQYF,TGTGCCAGCAGCTTATCTAGGCGTGAGCAGTACTTC,NA,TRBJ2-7,12,TRBV7-9,NA
CASNSGGNEKLFF,TGTGCCAGCAACAGCGGGGGCAATGAAAAACTGTTTTTT,NA,TRBJ1-4,13,TRBV6-1,NA
CASSTRDGGGSYEQYF,TGTGCCAGTTCAACGCGGGACGGGGGAGGATCATACGAGCAGTACTTC,NA,TRBJ2-7,16,TRBV18,NA
CASSTRTSGTHEQFF,TGTGCCAGCAGCACCCGGACTAGCGGGACCCATGAGCAGTTCTTC,TRBD2,TRBJ2-1,15,TRBV13,NA
CASSLPGSAYEQYF,TGTGCCAGCAGCTTACCCGGCAGCGCCTACGAGCAGTACTTC,NA,TRBJ2-7,14,TRBV5-4,NA
CASSQDGTGTSYEQYF,TGCGCCAGCAGCCAAGATGGGACTGGGACTTCCTACGAGCAGTACTTC,NA,TRBJ2-7,16,TRBV4-1,NA
CASSQGTGINQPQHF,TGCGCCAGCAGCCAAGGGACAGGTATCAATCAGCCCCAGCATTTT,TRBD1,TRBJ1-5,15,TRBV5-3,few
CASSQDRGTGGYEQYF,TGTGCCAGCAGCCAAGATCGGGGGACAGGGGGCTACGAGCAGTACTTC,TRBD1,TRBJ2-7,16,TRBV4-2,large
CASFTGWNTEAFF,TGTGCCAGCTTCACAGGGTGGAACACTGAAGCTTTCTTT,NA,TRBJ1-1,13,TRBV27,NA
CASSVGGALSGNTIYF,TGTGCCAGCAGCGTGGGGGGGGCCCTCTCTGGAAACACCATATATTTT,NA,TRBJ1-3,16,TRBV9,NA
CAISELGDTYEQYF,TGTGCCATCAGTGAGTTGGGAGATACCTACGAGCAGTACTTC,NA,TRBJ2-7,14,TRBV10-3,NA
CAMGDRGLETQYF,TGTGCCATGGGGGACAGGGGGCTAGAGACCCAGTACTTC,TRBD1,TRBJ2-5,13,TRBV10-3,NA
CASSLTSGSSYNEQFF,TGTGCCAGCAGTCTCACCTCAGGTAGCTCCTACAATGAGCAGTTCTTC,NA,TRBJ2-1,16,TRBV27,NA
CASSYGLGRGYEQYF,TGTGCCAGCAGTTACGGACTAGGTCGGGGGTACGAGCAGTACTTC,TRBD2,TRBJ2-7,15,TRBV6-5,NA
CASSAWTGTDTDTQYF,TGTGCCAGCAGCGCATGGACAGGGACGGACACAGATACGCAGTATTTT,TRBD1,TRBJ2-3,16,TRBV9,NA
CASSPGTGRDYEQYF,TGTGCCAGCAGCCCCGGGACAGGGAGGGATTACGAGCAGTACTTC,TRBD1,TRBJ2-7,15,TRBV6-6,few
CASSPTSGQGYGYTF,TGTGCCAGCAGCCCGACGTCGGGACAGGGATATGGCTACACCTTC,TRBD1,TRBJ1-2,15,TRBV11-2,NA
CASSGQGRVQETQYF,TGTGCCAGCAGTGGACAGGGGCGAGTCCAAGAGACCCAGTACTTC,TRBD1,TRBJ2-5,15,TRBV28,NA
CASSYQGASGANVLTF,TGTGCCAGCAGTTACCAGGGGGCCTCTGGGGCCAACGTCCTGACTTTC,TRBD1,TRBJ2-6,16,TRBV6-5,NA
CASSVESEAYEQYF,TGTGCCAGCAGCGTAGAGTCCGAGGCCTACGAGCAGTACTTC,NA,TRBJ2-7,14,TRBV9,NA
CASSQEIIRESNYGYTF,TGCGCCAGCAGCCAAGAGATTATCAGGGAATCGAATTATGGCTACACCTTC,NA,TRBJ1-2,17,TRBV4-3,NA
CASSIEQGVGTQYF,TGTGCCAGTAGTATCGAACAGGGGGTAGGGACCCAGTACTTC,TRBD1,TRBJ2-5,14,TRBV19,few
CASSPDRGNTEAFF,TGCGCCAGCAGCCCGGACAGGGGAAACACTGAAGCTTTCTTT,TRBD1,TRBJ1-1,14,TRBV4-3,NA
CASSQVLAGYQETQYF,TGCGCCAGCAGCCAAGTCCTAGCGGGGTACCAAGAGACCCAGTACTTC,TRBD2,TRBJ2-5,16,TRBV4-3,medium-sized
CASSLKGMGYEQYF,TGTGCCAGCAGCTTGAAGGGGATGGGGTACGAGCAGTACTTC,NA,TRBJ2-7,14,TRBV4-2,NA
CASSFEQGIYEQYF,TGTGCCAGCAGCTTTGAACAGGGGATCTACGAGCAGTACTTC,TRBD1,TRBJ2-7,14,TRBV7-9,large
CASSASGGADTQYF,TGTGCCAGCAGCGCTAGCGGGGGGGCGGATACGCAGTATTTT,TRBD2,TRBJ2-3,14,TRBV9,NA